A selection of T cell receptor beta chains follows, all from one sample in a study of CD8 T cells in Susac syndrome. Using its own MiXCR run on the immunoSEQ multiplex PCR reads, TCRdb lists one record per CDR3 protein. The top ten hold just over 0.13% of the sample, which has roughly 150,000 distinct CDR3 sequences, just over 90% seen once. The sequenced material came from CD4+ T cells from PBMCs. The source is a human donor in good health. The CDR3 runs from the conserved cysteine through the conserved F or W. A D gene is named only where the DNA matches it firmly.

j_call d_call v_call cdr3_aa
TRBJ2-2 TRBD1 TRBV19 CASSRTGTAGELFF
TRBJ2-5 - TRBV6-1 CASSVPGAETQYF
TRBJ2-1 TRBD2 TRBV20-1 CSARDRPSGHEQFF
TRBJ1-5 - TRBV27 CASSLWAGGQPQHF
TRBJ1-1 - TRBV9 CASSVEGHQNTEAFF
TRBJ1-2 - TRBV5-4 CASSLLGQGYGYTF
TRBJ2-5 - TRBV9 CASSVRAEETQYF
TRBJ1-6 TRBD1 TRBV12-3/TRBV12-4 CASSQGANSPLHF
TRBJ2-3 - TRBV6-5 CASRFMGRDTDTQYF
TRBJ1-2 TRBD1 TRBV6-1 CASSGGQGGRPNYGYTF
TRBJ2-1 - TRBV5-1 CASSLGPSSSYNEQFF
TRBJ1-1 - TRBV20-1 CSALDTMNTEAFF